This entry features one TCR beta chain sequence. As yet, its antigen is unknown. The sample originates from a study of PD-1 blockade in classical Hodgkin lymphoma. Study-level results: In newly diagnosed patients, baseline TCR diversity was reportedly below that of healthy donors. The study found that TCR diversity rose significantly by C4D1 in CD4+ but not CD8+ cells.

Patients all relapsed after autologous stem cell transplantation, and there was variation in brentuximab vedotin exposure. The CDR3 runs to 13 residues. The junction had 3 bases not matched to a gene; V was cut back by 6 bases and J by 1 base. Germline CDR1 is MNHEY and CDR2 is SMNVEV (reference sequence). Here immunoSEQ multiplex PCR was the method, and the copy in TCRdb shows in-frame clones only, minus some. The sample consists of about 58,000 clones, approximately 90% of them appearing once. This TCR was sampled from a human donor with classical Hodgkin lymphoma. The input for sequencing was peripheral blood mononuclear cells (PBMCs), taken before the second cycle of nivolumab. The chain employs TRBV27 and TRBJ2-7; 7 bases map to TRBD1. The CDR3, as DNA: TGTGCCAGCAGCCGACAGGGTTCCTACGAGCAGTACTTC. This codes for CASSRQGSYEQYF.